The text below deals with one T cell receptor beta chain. Its antigen is unidentified. The sample comes from a study of CD8 T cells in ankylosing spondylitis. Whole-study results and caveats: Certain motif variants had earlier been reported in reactive arthritis synovial fluid and blood. In ankylosing spondylitis blood, a motif of eight highly homologous TCR beta variants appeared characteristic.

Researchers built TCR beta libraries using quantitative 5'-RACE with molecular barcodes. TCRdb recomputed calls from the 5' RACE reads with MiXCR, one row per CDR3 protein. The table has 210,000 or so distinct CDR3 sequences, roughly 8% seen once. The J segment lost 1 base and the V segment lost 6 bases, leaving 8 bases of the junction unmatched. The CDR3 covers 15 residues. The TCR originated in a female donor with ankylosing spondylitis or in good health (not recorded which). The sequenced sample was blood, either unsorted or a sorted T cell fraction (not recorded which). J is TRBJ1-1 and V is TRBV12-3 or TRBV12-4; 7 nucleotides agree with TRBD1. The CDR3 DNA is TGTGCCAGCAGCCCTGCTCGGACAGGGAACACTGAAGCTTTCTTT. Translation gives CASSPARTGNTEAFF.